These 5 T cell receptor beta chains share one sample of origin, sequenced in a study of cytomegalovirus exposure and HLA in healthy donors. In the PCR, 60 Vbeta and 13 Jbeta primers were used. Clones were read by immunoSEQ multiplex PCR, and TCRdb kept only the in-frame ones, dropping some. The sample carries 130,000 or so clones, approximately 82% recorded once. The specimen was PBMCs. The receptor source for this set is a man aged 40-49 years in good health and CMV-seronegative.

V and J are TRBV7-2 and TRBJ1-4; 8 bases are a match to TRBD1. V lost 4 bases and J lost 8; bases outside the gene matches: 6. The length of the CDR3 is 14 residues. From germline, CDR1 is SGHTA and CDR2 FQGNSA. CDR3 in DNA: TGTGCCAGCAGCTGGGGACAGGCCTGGGAAAAACTGTTTTTT. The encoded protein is CASSWGQAWEKLFF.

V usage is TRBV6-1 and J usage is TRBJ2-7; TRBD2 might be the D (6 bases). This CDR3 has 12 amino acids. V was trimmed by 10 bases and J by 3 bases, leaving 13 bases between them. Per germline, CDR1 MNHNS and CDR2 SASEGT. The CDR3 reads CATRDSDYEQYF. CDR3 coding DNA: TGTGCCACCCGGGACTCGGACTACGAGCAGTACTTC.

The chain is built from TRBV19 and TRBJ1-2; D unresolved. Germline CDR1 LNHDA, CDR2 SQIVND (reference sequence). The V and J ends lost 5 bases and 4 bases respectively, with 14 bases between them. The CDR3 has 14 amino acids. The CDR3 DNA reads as TGTGCCAGTAGTCACCAAAAAGGAGGCTATGGCTACACCTTC. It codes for CASSHQKGGYGYTF.

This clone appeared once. CDR3 DNA sequence: TGTGCCTGGACAGGGCTCCCCTCTGGGACAGAAAACAATGAGCAGTTCTTC. Residues: CAWTGLPSGTENNEQFF. This sequence joins TRBV30 and TRBJ2-1; 7 bases fit TRBD1. Germline trimming cut 4 bases from V and 5 bases from J; bases unmatched to any gene: 17. Germline loops: CDR1 GTSNPN, CDR2 SVGIG (reference sequence). The CDR3 runs 17 residues.

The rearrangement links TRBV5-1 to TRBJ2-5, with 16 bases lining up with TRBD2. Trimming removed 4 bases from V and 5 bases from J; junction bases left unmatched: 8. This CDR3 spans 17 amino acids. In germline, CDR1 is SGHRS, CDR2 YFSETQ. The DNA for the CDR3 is TGCGCCAGCAGCACGGGACTAGCGGGGGGGCCGAGTGAGACCCAGTACTTC. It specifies CASSTGLAGGPSETQYF.